This T cell receptor (beta chain) was recovered during a study of blood T cell repertoires in COVID-19. Turning to the study itself: Samples representing acute and convalescent COVID-19 were sourced from the United States, Italy and Spain. The cDNA or gDNA used as material had been derived from T cells, B-cell-depleted T cells, or PBMCs.

Using immunoSEQ multiplex PCR, the repertoire was profiled, and TCRdb retains in-frame clones only, with some absent. There are around 130,000 clones in the sample; about 80% occur only once, and around 8% lies in the top ten. V lost 0 bases and J 8 bases, leaving 12 bases between the germline ends. The CDR3 sequence is 14 residues long. The V gene's germline CDR1 is SGHRS and CDR2 YFSETQ. The clonotype was recovered from a human donor in a cohort sampled during active COVID-19. The sequencing sample was made of peripheral blood. The chain couples TRBV5-1 to TRBJ2-1, with D hard to call. The CDR3 sequence: CASSLAPGPYEQFF. The CDR3 coding sequence is TGCGCCAGCAGCTTGGCTCCAGGTCCCTATGAGCAGTTCTTC.